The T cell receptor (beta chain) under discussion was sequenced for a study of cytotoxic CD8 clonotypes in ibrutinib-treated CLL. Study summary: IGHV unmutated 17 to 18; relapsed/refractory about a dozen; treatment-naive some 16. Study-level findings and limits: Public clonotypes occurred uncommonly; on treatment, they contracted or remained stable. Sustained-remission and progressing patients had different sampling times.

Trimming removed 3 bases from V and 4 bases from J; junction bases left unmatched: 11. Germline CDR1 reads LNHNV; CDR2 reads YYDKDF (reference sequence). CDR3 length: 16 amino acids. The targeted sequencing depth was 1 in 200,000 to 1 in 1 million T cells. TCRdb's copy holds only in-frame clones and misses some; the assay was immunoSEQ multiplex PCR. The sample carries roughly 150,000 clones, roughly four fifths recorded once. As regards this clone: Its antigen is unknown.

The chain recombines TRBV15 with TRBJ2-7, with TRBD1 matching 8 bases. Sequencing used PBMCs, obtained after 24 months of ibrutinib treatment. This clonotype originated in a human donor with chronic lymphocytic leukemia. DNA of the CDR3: TGTGCCACCAGCAGGGTACCGACAGGGGATTTATACGAGCAGTACTTC. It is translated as CATSRVPTGDLYEQYF.